The TCR beta chain under discussion was sequenced for a study of naive CD8 T cells in extremely preterm neonates (dated 2017 in TCRdb). Regarding the complete study: The age range of the adult participants is stated as 25-50 years in the abstract but as 20-50 years in the methods. TCRbeta CDR3 repertoires of sorted naive CD8+ T cells were compared across four age groups: extremely preterm neonates, term neonates, young children and adults.

A two-step, bias-controlled multiplex PCR was used to amplify TCRbeta CDR3 regions from genomic DNA. The multiplex PCR used primers specific for every TRBV and TRBJ gene segment. The immunoSEQ Assay was used to generate TCRbeta repertoire data. The authors' analysis ran thus. To merge closely related sequences, reads went through filtering and clustering using a relative-frequency ratio and a modified nearest-neighbor algorithm. IMGT annotation was followed for the assignment of V, D and J genes to CDR3 sequences. Template counts were corrected for PCR amplification bias and quantified by comparison with synthetic TCR CDR3 analog sequences. Analyses were restricted to unique productive sequences, meaning in-frame CDR3 sequences without stop codons. Clonality, defined as 1 minus Pielou's evenness, and iChao1 richness were computed with the immunoSEQ Analyzer software. JMP was used for statistical testing, with Student's t-test or a non-parametric test applied depending on Shapiro-Wilk normality results. TCRdb retrieved this table from immuneACCESS and kept in-frame rearrangements only. Not all clones are present; in checked studies, unresolved V genes account for under half, and no reason is known for the remainder. Clonal size and the V and J genes are those of that table, whereas D and trimming came from the DNA. Recorded for this sample are over 6,500 clones; almost 98% of them occurred a single time. The top ten clonotypes cover more than 0.3% of the sample.

In regard to this clone: Its recognized antigen is unknown. Per-nucleotide qualities are absent, and no much larger clonotype sits a single base away.

Peripheral blood was donated by five healthy children aged about 16-60 months undergoing elective routine surgery and by five healthy nonsmoking adults. A FACSAria III cell sorter was used to sort live, Annexin V-negative naive CD8+ T cells (CD3+CD8+CD45RA+CCR7+). Each sample yielded between roughly 17,000 and 100,000 sorted naive CD8+ T cells. Ficoll-Paque density gradient centrifugation was used to isolate mononuclear cells from diluted blood. Before sorting, mononuclear cells were cryopreserved in roughly 10% DMSO with about 90% FBS and kept in long-term storage at -150 degrees C. After thawing, the cells were stained with Annexin V and with antibodies against CD3, CD8, CCR7 and CD45RA. The DNeasy Blood and Tissue Kit was used to extract genomic DNA from snap-frozen pellets of sorted cells. What the study reported, not specific to this receptor: Compared with the older groups, preterm CDR3s were shorter and closer to germline, carrying fewer N additions and showing less junctional trimming. Significantly lower iChao1 richness than in all other age groups (p < 0.05) and an even clone distribution were observed in preterm neonates, indicating a less rich repertoire. As limitations, the authors pointed to a small sample size and variable productive template counts among preterm samples. Preterm neonates shared more CDR3 nucleotide sequences (2.7%) than term neonates (roughly 0.4%), young children (roughly 0.03%) and adults (0.01%). Prospective longitudinal studies of preterm and term neonates were called for by the authors so that T cell development could be tracked within individuals.

Looking up the germline V gene yields CDR1 SGHDN and CDR2 FVKESK. V loses 3 bases at its end and J loses 5 bases; junction bases beyond the gene matches: 4. The cysteine opens and the phenylalanine closes a CDR3 of 14 amino acids. This entry keeps only the CDR3 DNA: 42 bases, framed from base 1. Material for sequencing was naive CD8+ T cells from blood. This receptor was identified in a human donor in good health. The V gene is TRBV14 and the J gene is TRBJ2-1; the junction holds 7 bases that match TRBD2. The sequenced DNA: TGTGCCAGCAGCCACCCGGGACTAAACAATGAGCAGTTCTTC. It translates to CASSHPGLNNEQFF. Full variable domain (CDR3 extended with the reference TRBV14 and TRBJ2-1 proteins): EAGVTQFPSHSVIEKGQTVTLRCDPISGHDNLYWYRRVMGKEIKFLLHFVKESKQDESGMPNNRFLAERTGGTYSTLKVQPAELEDSGVYFCASSHPGLNNEQFFGPGTRLTVL.